This T cell receptor beta chain was found in a study of T cells in Graves' hyperthyroidism and ophthalmopathy. Regarding the study as a whole: Peripheral blood also featured most of the thyroid clonotypes expanded above 0.001.

Exclusion of a patient resulted from uncontrolled infection, other autoimmune disease, pregnancy or lactation. Clinical symptoms, serum thyroxine, TRAb, thyroid ultrasound and orbital computed tomography established diagnosis. A roughly 10 ml volume of fresh peripheral blood provided the PBMCs. This CDR3 is 16 amino acids long. Between the trimmed V and J ends, which lost 0 bases and 0 bases, there was a span of 10 bases. Germline loops: CDR1 SGHAT, CDR2 FQNNGV. RNA transcripts were the template for amplifying TCR beta CDR3 regions. RT-PCR in the first round (using the HTBI primer set) targeted the TCR CDR3. One entry per CDR3 protein, called by TCRdb with MiXCR from the multiplex PCR reads. The data contain about 300,000 distinct CDR3 sequences, roughly a fifth of them seen just once; the ten biggest clones take up under 45%. The table lists this clonotype with many counts. Its cognate antigen is unknown.

Input material: blood. The chain joins TRBV11-2 to TRBJ2-3; D is unresolved. This clonotype was obtained from a man aged 45 to 65 with Graves' ophthalmopathy. The CDR3 DNA reads TGTGCCAGCAGCTTAGATCAGCGAGCTAGCACAGATACGCAGTATTTT. Translated, it gives CASSLDQRASTDTQYF.